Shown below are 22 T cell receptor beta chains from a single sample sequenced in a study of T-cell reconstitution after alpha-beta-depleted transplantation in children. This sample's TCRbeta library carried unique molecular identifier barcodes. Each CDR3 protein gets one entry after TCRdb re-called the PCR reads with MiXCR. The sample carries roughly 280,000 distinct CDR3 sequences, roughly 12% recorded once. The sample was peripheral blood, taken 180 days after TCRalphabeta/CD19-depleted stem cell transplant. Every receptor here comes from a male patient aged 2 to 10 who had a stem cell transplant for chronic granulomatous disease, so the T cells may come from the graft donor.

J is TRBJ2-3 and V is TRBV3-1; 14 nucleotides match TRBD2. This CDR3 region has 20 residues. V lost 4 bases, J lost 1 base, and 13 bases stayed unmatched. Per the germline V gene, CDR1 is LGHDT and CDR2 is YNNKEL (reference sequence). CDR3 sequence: CASSLGLAGATPIGTDTQYF. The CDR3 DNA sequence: TGTGCCAGCAGCCTGGGACTAGCGGGGGCCACGCCAATTGGCACAGATACGCAGTATTTT.

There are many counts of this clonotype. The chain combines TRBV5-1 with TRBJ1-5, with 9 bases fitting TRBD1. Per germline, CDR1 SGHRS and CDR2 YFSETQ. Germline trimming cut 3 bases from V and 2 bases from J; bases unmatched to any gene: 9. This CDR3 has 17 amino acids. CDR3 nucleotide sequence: TGCGCCAGCAGCTGGGGGGGACAGGGCAAAGGCAATCAGCCCCAGCATTTT. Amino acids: CASSWGGQGKGNQPQHF.

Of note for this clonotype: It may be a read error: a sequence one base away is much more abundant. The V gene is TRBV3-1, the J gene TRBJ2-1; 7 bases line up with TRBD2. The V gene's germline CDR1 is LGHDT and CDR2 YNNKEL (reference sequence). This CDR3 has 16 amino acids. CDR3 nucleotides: TGTGCCAGCACCCAAGTCGGCGCGGGAGAATTCGATGAGCAGTTCTTC. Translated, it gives CASTQVGAGEFDEQFF.

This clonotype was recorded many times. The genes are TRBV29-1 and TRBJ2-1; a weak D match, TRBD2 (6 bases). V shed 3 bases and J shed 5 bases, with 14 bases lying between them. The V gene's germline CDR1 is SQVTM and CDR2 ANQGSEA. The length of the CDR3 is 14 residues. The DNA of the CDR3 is TGCAGCGTTGAGGGCCGGCTAGCGAACAATGAGCAGTTCTTC. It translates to CSVEGRLANNEQFF.

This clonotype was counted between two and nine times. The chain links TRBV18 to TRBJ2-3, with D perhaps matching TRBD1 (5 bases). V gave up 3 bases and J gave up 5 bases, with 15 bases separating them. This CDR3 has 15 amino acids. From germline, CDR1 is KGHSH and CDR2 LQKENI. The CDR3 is CASSPLGQGKDTQYF. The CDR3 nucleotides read TGTGCCAGCTCACCCCTGGGGCAGGGAAAAGATACGCAGTATTTT.

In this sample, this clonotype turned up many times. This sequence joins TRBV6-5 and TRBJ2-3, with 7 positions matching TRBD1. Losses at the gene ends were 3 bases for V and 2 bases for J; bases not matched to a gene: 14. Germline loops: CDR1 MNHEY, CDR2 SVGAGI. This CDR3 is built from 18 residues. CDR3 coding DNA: TGTGCCAGCAGTTATCGGGACAGTAAGTGGGAGAACACAGATACGCAGTATTTT. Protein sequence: CASSYRDSKWENTDTQYF.

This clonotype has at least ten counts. The chain's CDR3 is CASSFSRGKADTQYF. The CDR3, as DNA: TGTGCCAGCAGTTTCTCGCGGGGGAAGGCAGATACGCAGTATTTT. The V call is TRBV12-3 or TRBV12-4, the J call TRBJ2-3, with 7 positions matching TRBD2. CDR3 size: 15 residues. The V gene end was trimmed by 3 bases and the J gene end by 4 bases; junction bases not matched to a gene: 7.

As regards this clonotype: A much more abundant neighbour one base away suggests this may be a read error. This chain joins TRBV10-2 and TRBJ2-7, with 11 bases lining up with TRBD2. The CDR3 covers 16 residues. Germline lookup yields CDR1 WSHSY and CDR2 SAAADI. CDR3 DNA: TGCGACAGCAGGGAACTAACTAGCGGGAGTATGTACGAGCAGTACTTC. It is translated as CDSRELTSGSMYEQYF.

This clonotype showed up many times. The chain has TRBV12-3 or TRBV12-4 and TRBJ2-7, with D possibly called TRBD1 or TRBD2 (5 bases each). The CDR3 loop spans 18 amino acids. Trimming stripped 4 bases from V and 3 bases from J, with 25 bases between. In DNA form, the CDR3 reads TGTGCCAGCAGTTCCCCCCGACTCCGGGACCCCGGATACTACGAGCAGTACTTC. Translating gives CASSSPRLRDPGYYEQYF.

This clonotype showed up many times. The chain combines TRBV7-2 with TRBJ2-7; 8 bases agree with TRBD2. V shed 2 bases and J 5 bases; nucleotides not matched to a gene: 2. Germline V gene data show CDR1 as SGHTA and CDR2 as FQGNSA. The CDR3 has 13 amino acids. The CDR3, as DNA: TGTGCCAGCAGCTTACGGGAGGGCAACGAGCAGTACTTC. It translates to CASSLREGNEQYF.

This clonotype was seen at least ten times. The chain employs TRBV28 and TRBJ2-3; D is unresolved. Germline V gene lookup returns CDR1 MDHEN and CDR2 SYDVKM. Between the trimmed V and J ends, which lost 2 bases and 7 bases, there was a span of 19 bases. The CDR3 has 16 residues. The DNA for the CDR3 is TGTGCCAGCAGTTTAAGTGGCCCTACTTACCCATATACGCAGTATTTT. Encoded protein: CASSLSGPTYPYTQYF.

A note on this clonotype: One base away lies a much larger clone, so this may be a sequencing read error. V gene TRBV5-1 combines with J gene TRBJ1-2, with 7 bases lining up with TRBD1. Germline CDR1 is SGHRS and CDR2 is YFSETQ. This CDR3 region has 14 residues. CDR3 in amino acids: CASSLGDSFYGYPF. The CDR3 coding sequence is TGCGCCAGCAGCTTGGGGGACAGTTTTTATGGCTACCCCTTC.

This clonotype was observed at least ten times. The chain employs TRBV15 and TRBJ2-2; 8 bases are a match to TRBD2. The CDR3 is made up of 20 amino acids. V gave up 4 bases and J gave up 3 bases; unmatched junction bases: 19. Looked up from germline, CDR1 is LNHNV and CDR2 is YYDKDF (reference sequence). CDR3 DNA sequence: TGTGCCACCAGCACCGTACCTTTTGATGATCGGGGGGGCCACACCGGGGAGCTGTTTTTT. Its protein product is CATSTVPFDDRGGHTGELFF. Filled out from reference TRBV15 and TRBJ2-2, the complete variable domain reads DAMVIQNPRYQVTQFGKPVTLSCSQTLNHNVMYWYQQKSSQAPKLLFHYYDKDFNNEADTPDNFQSRRPNTSFCFLDIRSPGLGDTAMYLCATSTVPFDDRGGHTGELFFGEGSRLTVL.

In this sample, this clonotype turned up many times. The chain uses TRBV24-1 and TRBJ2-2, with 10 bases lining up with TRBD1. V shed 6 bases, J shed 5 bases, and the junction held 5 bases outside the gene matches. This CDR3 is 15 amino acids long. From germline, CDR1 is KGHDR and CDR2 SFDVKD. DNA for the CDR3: TGTGCCACCAGTCTTGGGACAGGGGTAACCGGGGAGCTGTTTTTT. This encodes CATSLGTGVTGELFF.

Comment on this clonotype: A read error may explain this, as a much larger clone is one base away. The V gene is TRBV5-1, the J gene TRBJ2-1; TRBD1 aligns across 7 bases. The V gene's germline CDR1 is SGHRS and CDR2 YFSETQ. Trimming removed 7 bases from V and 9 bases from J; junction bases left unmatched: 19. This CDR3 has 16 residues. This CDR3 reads CASGLRLFQGDSEQFF. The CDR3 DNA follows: TGCGCCAGCGGATTAAGGCTGTTCCAGGGGGACAGTGAGCAGTTCTTC.

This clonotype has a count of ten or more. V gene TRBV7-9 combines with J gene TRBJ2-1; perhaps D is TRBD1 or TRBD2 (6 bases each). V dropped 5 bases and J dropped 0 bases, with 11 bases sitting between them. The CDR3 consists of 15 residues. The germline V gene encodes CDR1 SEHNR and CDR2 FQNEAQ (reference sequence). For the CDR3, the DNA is TGTGCCAGCAGCATCGGAGGGGGCTCCTACAATGAGCAGTTCTTC. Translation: CASSIGGGSYNEQFF.

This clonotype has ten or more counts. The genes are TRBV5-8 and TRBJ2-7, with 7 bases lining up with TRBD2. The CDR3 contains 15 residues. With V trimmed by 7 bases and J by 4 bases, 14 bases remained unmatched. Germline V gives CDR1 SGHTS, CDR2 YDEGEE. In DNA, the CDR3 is TGTGCCAGCTGGGGACTAAGGCGGGAGATTTACGAGCAGTACTTC. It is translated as CASWGLRREIYEQYF.

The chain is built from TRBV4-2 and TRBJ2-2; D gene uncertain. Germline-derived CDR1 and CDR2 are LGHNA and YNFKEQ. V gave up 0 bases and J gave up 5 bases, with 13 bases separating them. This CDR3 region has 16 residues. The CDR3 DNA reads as TGTGCCAGCAGCCAAGAAGGAGCCCAGCAAACCGGGGAGCTGTTTTTT. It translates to CASSQEGAQQTGELFF.

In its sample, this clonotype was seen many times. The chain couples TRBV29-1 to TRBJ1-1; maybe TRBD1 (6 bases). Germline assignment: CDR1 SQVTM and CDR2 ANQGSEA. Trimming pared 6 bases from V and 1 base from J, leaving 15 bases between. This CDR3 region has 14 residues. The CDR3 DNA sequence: TGCAGCGTCCGAGGGGGGGGAAAGAACACTGAAGCTTTCTTT. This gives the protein CSVRGGGKNTEAFF.

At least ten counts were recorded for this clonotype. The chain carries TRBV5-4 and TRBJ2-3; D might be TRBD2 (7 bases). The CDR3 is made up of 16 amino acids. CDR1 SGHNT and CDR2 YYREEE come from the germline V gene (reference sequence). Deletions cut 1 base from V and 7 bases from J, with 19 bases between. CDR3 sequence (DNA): TGTGCCAGCAGCTTGAGGGGGGGTACAGTCGAGAATACGCAGTATTTT. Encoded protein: CASSLRGGTVENTQYF.

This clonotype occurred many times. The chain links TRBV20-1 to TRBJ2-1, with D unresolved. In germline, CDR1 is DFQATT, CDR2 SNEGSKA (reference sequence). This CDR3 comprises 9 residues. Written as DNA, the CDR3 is TGCAGGGGTAACAATGAGCAGTTCTTC. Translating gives CRGNNEQFF.

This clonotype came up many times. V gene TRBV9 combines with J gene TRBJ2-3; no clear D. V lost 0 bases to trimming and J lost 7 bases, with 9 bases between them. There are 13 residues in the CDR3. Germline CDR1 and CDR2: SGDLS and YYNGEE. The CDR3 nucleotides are TGTGCCAGCAGCGTAGATGAACGGCATACGCAGTATTTT. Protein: CASSVDERHTQYF.